The 21 T cell receptor beta chains given below trace back to one sample, sequenced in a study of T cell repertoires in cytomegalovirus infection. From the reads, TCRdb called clonotypes with MiXCR, one entry per CDR3 protein. The sample contains almost 500,000 distinct CDR3 sequences, approximately 10% of which appear only once. The sequencing input was PBMCs. The receptors come from a human donor in good health (CMV status not recorded). Some clones in this sample may be carry-over from other donors' samples.

This clonotype was picked up many times. The CDR3 sequence is CASSLEPGISYEQYF. The CDR3 nucleotides are TGTGCCAGCAGCTTAGAGCCCGGGATCTCCTACGAGCAGTACTTC. The chain couples TRBV7-6 to TRBJ2-7; a weak D match, TRBD2 (5 bases). Germline loops: CDR1 SGHVS, CDR2 FNYEAQ. The CDR3 covers 15 residues. Trimming took off 1 base at V and 0 bases at J, with 10 bases between the two ends.

V gene TRBV20-1 combines with J gene TRBJ2-1; no clear D. Germline CDR1 reads DFQATT; CDR2 reads SNEGSKA (reference sequence). This CDR3 contains 11 residues. V was shortened by 0 bases and J by 5 bases, with 2 bases between the two germline ends. The CDR3 region is CSARDNNEQFF. For the CDR3, the DNA is TGCAGTGCTAGAGACAACAATGAGCAGTTCTTC.

This clonotype was detected a few times. The CDR3 reads CASSVGLAADTQYF. The CDR3 coding sequence is TGTGCCAGCAGCGTGGGACTAGCGGCAGATACGCAGTATTTT. The chain couples TRBV4-2 to TRBJ2-3; TRBD2 matches at 11 bases. Germline CDR1 and CDR2: LGHNA and YNFKEQ. V gave up 5 bases and J gave up 4 bases; unmatched junction bases: 2. CDR3 length: 14 residues.

There are many counts of this clonotype. The chain couples TRBV6-2 or TRBV6-3 to TRBJ2-7; D remains ambiguous. Germline CDR1 is MNHEY and CDR2 is SVGEGT. V was pared by 7 bases and J by 3 bases, with 16 bases between. This CDR3 comprises 14 residues. CDR3 sequence (DNA): TGTGCCAGCATCAAAAATAGGGAATTCTACGAGCAGTACTTC. Amino acid sequence: CASIKNREFYEQYF.

There are many counts of this clonotype. The rearrangement uses TRBV4-1 and TRBJ2-1; 9 bases align to TRBD2. The CDR3 is 16 residues long. The trim removed 0 bases at V and 5 bases at J, leaving 5 bases unmatched. CDR1 and CDR2 from the germline V gene are MGHRA and YSYEKL. The CDR3 DNA follows: TGCGCCAGCAGCCAAGATGCGGGAGGGTTCGACAATGAGCAGTTCTTC. As protein: CASSQDAGGFDNEQFF.

This clonotype was counted many times. The chain couples TRBV10-3 to TRBJ2-1; D is undetermined. Germline CDR1 and CDR2: ENHRY and SYGVKD. V dropped 3 bases and J dropped 6 bases, with 12 bases sitting between them. CDR3 length: 14 amino acids. This CDR3 is CAISEGRGLNEQFF. CDR3 DNA: TGTGCCATCAGTGAAGGACGCGGTCTCAATGAGCAGTTCTTC.

This clonotype was counted at least ten times. The chain recombines TRBV7-8 with TRBJ2-1, with TRBD2 matching 12 bases. Germline CDR1 SGHVS, CDR2 FQNEAQ. V lost 3 bases to trimming and J lost 10 bases; unmatched junction nucleotides: 7. There are 15 residues in the CDR3. The CDR3 sequence: CASSFRLAGGYEQFF. CDR3 nucleotides: TGTGCCAGCAGCTTTCGGCTAGCGGGAGGGTACGAGCAGTTCTTC.

This clonotype was seen many times. This sequence joins TRBV12-3 or TRBV12-4 and TRBJ1-2, with 10 bases identical to TRBD1. There are 12 residues in the CDR3. Trimming at V came to 5 bases and at J to 8 bases, leaving 2 bases not matched to a gene. CDR3 in amino acids: CASSGTGDGYTF. The CDR3 DNA follows: TGTGCCAGCAGTGGGACAGGGGACGGCTACACCTTC.

Ten or more counts support this clonotype. This CDR3 reads CASSTEGSPLHF. The CDR3 DNA follows: TGTGCCAGTAGTACCGAAGGATCACCCCTCCACTTT. This chain connects TRBV19 to TRBJ1-6; D not certain. Germline assignment: CDR1 LNHDA and CDR2 SQIVND (reference sequence). The CDR3 covers 12 residues. V lost 4 bases, J lost 10 bases, and 8 bases lay in between.

The chain recombines TRBV28 with TRBJ2-2; D might be TRBD1 (6 bases). CDR1 MDHEN and CDR2 SYDVKM come from the germline V gene. Trimming took 2 bases from V and 0 from J, leaving 7 bases between them. The CDR3 length is 15 residues. The CDR3 loop is CASSLRTANTGELFF. The CDR3, as DNA: TGTGCCAGCAGTTTACGGACAGCGAACACCGGGGAGCTGTTTTTT.

CDR3 residues: CASSRGTGSYGYTF. The CDR3 DNA is TGTGCCAGCAGCCGAGGGACAGGGAGCTATGGCTACACCTTC. The rearrangement links TRBV7-9 to TRBJ1-2; 9 positions match TRBD1. J gave up 4 bases and V 5 bases, and 5 bases lay outside the gene matches. CDR1 and CDR2 (germline): SEHNR, FQNEAQ (reference sequence). The CDR3 loop spans 14 amino acids.

The V and J genes are TRBV12-3 or TRBV12-4 and TRBJ1-5; a weak D match, TRBD1 (5 bases). The CDR3 runs to 17 residues. V dropped 4 bases and J dropped 2 bases, with 18 bases sitting between them. The CDR3: CASSSGNTGGGNQPQHF. Here the CDR3 DNA reads TGTGCCAGCAGTTCAGGGAACACGGGTGGGGGCAATCAGCCCCAGCATTTT.

The sample holds many counts of this clonotype. This sequence joins TRBV11-2 and TRBJ2-2; TRBD1 matches at 9 bases. V gave up 3 bases and J gave up 3 bases; unmatched junction bases: 8. From germline, CDR1 is SGHAT and CDR2 FQNNGV. The CDR3 runs 17 residues. The CDR3 sequence: CASSFDRGGYDTGELFF. For the CDR3, the DNA is TGTGCCAGCAGCTTCGACAGGGGGGGTTACGACACCGGGGAGCTGTTTTTT.

CDR3 in DNA: TGCGCCAGCAGGACTAGCGGGGGGATCGCCTACGAGCAGTACTTC. Translation: CASRTSGGIAYEQYF. V usage is TRBV5-1 and J usage is TRBJ2-7; TRBD2 aligns across 13 bases. The CDR3 is 15 amino acids. With 5 bases clipped from V and 2 bases from J, the junction kept 4 bases outside the gene matches. Germline loops: CDR1 SGHRS, CDR2 YFSETQ.

The chain employs TRBV9 and TRBJ1-2; 8 bases align to TRBD1. CDR1 is SGDLS, CDR2 YYNGEE, per germline. V gave up 0 bases and J gave up 5 bases; unmatched junction bases: 3. This CDR3 is 14 amino acids long. This CDR3 reads CASSVAQGAYGYTF. The CDR3 coding sequence is TGTGCCAGCAGCGTAGCCCAGGGGGCGTATGGCTACACCTTC.

This clonotype was observed many times. The chain employs TRBV20-1 and TRBJ2-7; no reliable D call. Trimming removed 4 bases from V and 0 bases from J, with 28 bases in between. This CDR3 is built from 19 residues. CDR1 DFQATT and CDR2 SNEGSKA come from the germline V gene (reference sequence). The DNA for the CDR3 is TGCAGTGCTATTCTCTGGATGTCCGGAGCCGAAAGGAGCTCCTACGAGCAGTACTTC. It is translated as CSAILWMSGAERSSYEQYF.

Ten or more counts support this clonotype. V usage is TRBV12-3 or TRBV12-4 and J usage is TRBJ1-2; D unclear. The CDR3 is made up of 15 amino acids. V lost 5 bases and J 6 bases, leaving 19 bases between the germline ends. CDR3: CASSKTTSPADGYTF. DNA of the CDR3: TGTGCCAGCAGTAAAACGACCTCCCCGGCGGATGGCTACACCTTC.

V and J are TRBV6-6 and TRBJ2-7; the D gene is possibly TRBD1 (6 bases). Trimming stripped 11 bases from V and 2 bases from J, with 19 bases between. The CDR3 covers 14 residues. Germline V lookup: CDR1 MNHNY, CDR2 SVGAGI (reference sequence). CDR3 DNA sequence: TGTGCCGCATCAACAGGGAGTGATCCCTACGAGCAGTACTTC. Encoded protein: CAASTGSDPYEQYF.

This clonotype was detected ten times or more. The V gene is TRBV7-2, the J gene TRBJ2-1; TRBD2 is a possible D gene (5 bases). In germline, CDR1 is SGHTA, CDR2 FQGNSA. Trimming removed 6 bases from V and 7 bases from J, with 13 bases in between. This CDR3 is 13 amino acids long. CDR3 sequence reads: CASSRGAGNEQFF. The DNA for the CDR3 is TGTGCCAGCAGTCGGGGAGCAGGAAATGAGCAGTTCTTC.

Worth noting for this clonotype: One end of the junction fails to match germline, which may point to a read error. The chain uses TRBV6-6 and TRBJ2-5; D gene unclear. Germline loops: CDR1 MNHNY, CDR2 SVGAGI (reference sequence). The CDR3 runs 12 residues. The CDR3 nucleotides are TGTGTCAGCAGTTACTCGAGAGAGACCCAGTACTTC. Its translation is CVSSYSRETQYF.

This clonotype was detected many times. This CDR3 is CSARHRASGFYNEQFF. CDR3 nucleotide sequence: TGCAGTGCTAGACACCGGGCTAGCGGGTTCTACAATGAGCAGTTCTTC. V is TRBV20-1 and J is TRBJ2-1; TRBD2 matches at 8 bases. CDR3 length: 16 residues. The J segment lost 3 bases and the V segment lost 2 bases, leaving 9 bases of the junction unmatched. The germline CDR1 and CDR2 sequences are DFQATT and SNEGSKA (reference sequence).